The T cell receptor beta chain under discussion was sequenced for a study of shared clonotypes between healthy human individuals (dated by TCRdb to about 2020). Broadly, across the study: Three men and two women, aged 18 to 49 years, made up the cohort. Per donor, leukapheresis produced somewhere between about 0.94 and 8.9 billion PBMCs. To estimate repertoire size and how much clonotype sharing occurs between individuals, the study deeply sequenced the blood TCR repertoires of several healthy adults. For each donor, CD4 naive and CD4 memory were each given three plates, CD8 naive was given two plates, and CD8 memory was given one plate. Libraries were prepared and TCR repertoires were sequenced by different laboratories using diverse techniques, in order to increase sequencing depth and limit assay-specific biases.

Using the deep immunoSEQ assay, multiplex PCR amplified TCR CDR3 regions from genomic DNA. Extracted genomic DNA from each cell subset was distributed evenly across all wells of several immunoSEQ 96-well plates, and each plate was treated as a replicate. For sorted subsets, each replicate PCR was loaded with about 0.2 ug genomic DNA, equivalent to about 30,000 T cell genomes. Purified libraries were quantified with a Qubit 3.0 fluorometer, sized on a Bioanalyzer 2100, and re-quantified with the KAPA Library Quantification kit. Every immunoSEQ 96-well plate was sequenced on a dedicated single-read 150-cycle Illumina NextSeq 550 flow cell. As for how the authors treated the data: Because only junctional sequences without quality scores were contained in the immunoSEQ output, filtering matching that applied to full-length reads could not be performed. Sequences were annotated with PyIR, a Python wrapper for IgBLAST v1.9, and V/J genes and CDR3 were assigned using IMGT germline references. Reads were filtered out if the reads had weak V/J assignments (E-value above 1e-6), no CDR3, stop codons, out-of-frame junctions, or ambiguous translated residues. V3J clonotypes were defined as sequences sharing an identical inferred V gene, J gene, and CDR3 amino acid sequence. The percentage overlap between two repertoires was calculated by dividing the number of shared unique clonotypes by the size of the smaller repertoire. Repertoire richness was assessed with RTK rarefaction, the Chao1 estimator, and Recon v2.1 estimates of unobserved clonotypes. For all TCRbeta clonotypes obtained by the gDNA method from a few donors, generation probabilities were computed with OLGA. The clones in this table, taken by TCRdb from immuneACCESS, are in-frame only. Not every clone is retained; where verified, under half of the shortfall comes from an unresolved V gene, and the cause of the rest is unknown. Clone size and the V and J calls come from that table; the DNA yielded D and trimming. Here the sample has approximately 2.5 million clones; 93% occur a single time. Of the sample, about 0.39% falls within the top ten clones.

Healthy HIV-negative adults with no recently reported acute infections or vaccinations were included as donors. Only Caucasian adults living in Nashville, Tennessee, USA were represented among the donors. CD4+ T cells were enriched through magnetic negative selection, after which naive cells were positively selected on CD45RA and the remaining negative fraction served as the memory subset. Blood was obtained by leukapheresis, after which PBMCs were separated by Ficoll-Histopaque density gradient centrifugation and cryopreserved in liquid nitrogen vapor phase. Purity and quantity of every magnetically sorted T cell population were checked by analytical flow cytometry. Each sorted fraction had its genomic DNA isolated and then quantified by UV absorbance on a Nanodrop 2000c. The full study reports these points: Higher generation probabilities were observed for clonotypes shared by all four sorted-subset donors than for non-shared clonotypes. Larger estimated clonotype richness was generally found for naive subsets than for memory subsets. Across a few donors, about 5% of naive CD4, 3.5% of naive CD8, roughly 2.2% of memory CD4, and roughly 0.41% of memory CD8 clonotypes were shared. Pairwise subsampling indicated that sequencing depth was expected to affect the degree of clonotype sharing among donors. Sampling was restricted to blood, and TCR repertoires in tissue are likely to differ from TCR repertoires in blood. The genetic and exposure-history diversity represented was limited by the small number of donors. Rarefaction of sorted-subset datasets indicated incomplete sequencing despite the large sequencing depth.

The germline V gene supplies CDR1 SGHNT and CDR2 YENEEA. Trimming takes 5 bases from V and 2 bases from J, and the germline ends sit 3 bases apart. The CDR3 holds 12 amino acids from the cysteine to the phenylalanine. Just the 36-base CDR3 DNA is kept, in frame starting at base 1. On this clone itself: Its cognate antigen has yet to be identified. No much larger clone exists at a distance of one base, and base qualities are not known. The same CDR3 arises from other DNA sequences in this sample as well.

Material: naive CD4+ T cells from PBMCs. The cell subset or site label for this specimen denotes: CD45RA+ positively selected. The V and J segments used are TRBV11-3 and TRBJ2-2; no confident D gene assignment can be made. The receptor comes from a man aged 18 to 29 in good health. Some clones in this sample may be carry-over from other donors' samples. CDR3 region: CASSRNTGELFF. The sequenced DNA is TGTGCCAGCAGCAGAAACACCGGGGAGCTGTTTTTT.